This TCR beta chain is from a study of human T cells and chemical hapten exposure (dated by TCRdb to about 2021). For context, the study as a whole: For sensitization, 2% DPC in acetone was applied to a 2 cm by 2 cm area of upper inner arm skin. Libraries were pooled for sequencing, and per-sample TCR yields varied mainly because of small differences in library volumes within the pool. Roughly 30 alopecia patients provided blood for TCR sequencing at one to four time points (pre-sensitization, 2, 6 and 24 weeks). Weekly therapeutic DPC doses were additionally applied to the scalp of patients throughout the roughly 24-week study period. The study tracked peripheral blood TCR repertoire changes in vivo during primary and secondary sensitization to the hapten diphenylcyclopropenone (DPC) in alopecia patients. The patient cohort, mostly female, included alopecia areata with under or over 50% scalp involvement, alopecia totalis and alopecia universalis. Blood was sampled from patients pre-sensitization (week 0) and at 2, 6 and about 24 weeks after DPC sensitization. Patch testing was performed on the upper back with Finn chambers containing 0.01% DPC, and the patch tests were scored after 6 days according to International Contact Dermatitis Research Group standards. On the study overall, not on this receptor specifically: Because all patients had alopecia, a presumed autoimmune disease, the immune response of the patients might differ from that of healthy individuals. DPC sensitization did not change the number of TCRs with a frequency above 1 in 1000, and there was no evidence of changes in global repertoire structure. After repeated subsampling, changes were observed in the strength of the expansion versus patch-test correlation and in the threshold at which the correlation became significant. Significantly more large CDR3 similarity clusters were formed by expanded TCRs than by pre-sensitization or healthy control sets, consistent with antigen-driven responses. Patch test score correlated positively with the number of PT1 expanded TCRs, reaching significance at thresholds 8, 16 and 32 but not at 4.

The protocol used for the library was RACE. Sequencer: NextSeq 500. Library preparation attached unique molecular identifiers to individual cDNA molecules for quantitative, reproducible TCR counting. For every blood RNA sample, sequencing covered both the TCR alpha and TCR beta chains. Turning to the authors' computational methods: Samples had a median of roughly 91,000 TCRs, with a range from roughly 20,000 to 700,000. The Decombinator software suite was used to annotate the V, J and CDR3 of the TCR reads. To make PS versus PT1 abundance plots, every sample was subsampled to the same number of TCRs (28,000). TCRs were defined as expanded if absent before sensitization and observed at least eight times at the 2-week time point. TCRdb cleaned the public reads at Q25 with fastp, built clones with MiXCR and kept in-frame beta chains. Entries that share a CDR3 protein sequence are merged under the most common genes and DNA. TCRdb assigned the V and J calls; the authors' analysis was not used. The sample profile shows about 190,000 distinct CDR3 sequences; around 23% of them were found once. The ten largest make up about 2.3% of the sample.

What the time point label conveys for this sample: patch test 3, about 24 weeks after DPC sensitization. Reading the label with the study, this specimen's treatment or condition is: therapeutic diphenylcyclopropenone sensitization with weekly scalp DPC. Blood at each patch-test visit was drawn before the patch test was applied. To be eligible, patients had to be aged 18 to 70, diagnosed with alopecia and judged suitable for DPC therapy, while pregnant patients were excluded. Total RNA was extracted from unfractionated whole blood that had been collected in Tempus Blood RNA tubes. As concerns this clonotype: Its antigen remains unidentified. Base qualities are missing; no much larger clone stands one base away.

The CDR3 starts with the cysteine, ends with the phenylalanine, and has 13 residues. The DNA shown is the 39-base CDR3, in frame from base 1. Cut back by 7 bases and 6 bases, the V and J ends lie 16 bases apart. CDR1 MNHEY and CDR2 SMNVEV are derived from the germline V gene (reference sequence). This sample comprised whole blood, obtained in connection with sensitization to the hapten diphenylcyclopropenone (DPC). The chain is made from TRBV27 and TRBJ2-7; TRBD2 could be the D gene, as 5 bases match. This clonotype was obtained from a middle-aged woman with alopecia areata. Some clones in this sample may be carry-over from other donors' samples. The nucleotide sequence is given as TGTGCCAGCAATCGATTAGGGCGGGCCGAGCAGTACTTC. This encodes CASNRLGRAEQYF.